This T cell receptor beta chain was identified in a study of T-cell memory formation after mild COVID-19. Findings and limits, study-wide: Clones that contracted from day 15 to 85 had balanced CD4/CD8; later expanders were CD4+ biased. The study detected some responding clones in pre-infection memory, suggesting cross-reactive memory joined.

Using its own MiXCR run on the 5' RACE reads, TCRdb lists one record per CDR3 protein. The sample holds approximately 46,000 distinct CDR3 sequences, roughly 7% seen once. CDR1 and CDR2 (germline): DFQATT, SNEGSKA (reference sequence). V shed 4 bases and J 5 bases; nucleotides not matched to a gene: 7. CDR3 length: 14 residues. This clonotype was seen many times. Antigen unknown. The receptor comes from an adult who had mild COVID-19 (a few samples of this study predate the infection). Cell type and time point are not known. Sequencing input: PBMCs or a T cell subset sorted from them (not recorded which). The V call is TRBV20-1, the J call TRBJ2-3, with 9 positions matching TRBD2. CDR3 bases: TGCAGTGCTATGGCGGGGGGGCTTAAAGATACGCAGTATTTT. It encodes CSAMAGGLKDTQYF.